This TCR beta chain comes out of a study of shared clonotypes between healthy human individuals. Points on this clone: The antigen is unknown.

CDR1 is SNHLY and CDR2 is FYNNEI in the germline V gene. Trimming cost V 6 bases and J 8 bases; bases outside gene matches: 11. The CDR3 is made up of 15 amino acids. Study-wide results and caveats: Roughly 4.6% of naive CD4 clonotypes were common to four donors. The study found lower generation probabilities in non-shared clonotypes than in those shared by all four donors.

Clones were read by immunoSEQ multiplex PCR, and TCRdb kept only the in-frame ones, dropping some. This table has approximately 2.4 million clones, 95% appearing once. This TCR was recovered from a man between 18 and 29 years old in good health. The chain uses TRBV2 and TRBJ2-4; 9 bases agree with TRBD2. Input material: naive CD4+ T cells sorted from blood. Regarding subset: CD45RA+ positively selected. The CDR3 nucleotides are TGTGCCAGCAGGGATGTTAGCGGGGGCCTTGACATTCAGTACTTC. Amino acid sequence: CASRDVSGGLDIQYF.